This T cell receptor beta chain emerged from a study of control samples from healthy donors and cancer patients. Assay used: immunoSEQ multiplex PCR; TCRdb lists only in-frame clones, some missing. Here the sample spans around 82,000 clones, approximately 89% being singletons. The clonotype originates from a man aged 50 to 60 in good health. Sequenced material: blood.

CDR3: CASGIIYGMNTEAFF. CDR3 nucleotides: TGTGCCAGCGGTATCATTTATGGAATGAACACTGAAGCTTTCTTT. This sequence joins TRBV3-1 (or the pseudogene TRBV3-2) and TRBJ1-1, with unresolved D. Trimming stripped 8 bases from V and 0 bases from J, with 16 bases between. From germline, CDR1 is LGHDT and CDR2 YNNKEL (reference sequence). The CDR3 spans 15 residues.